Following are 26 T cell receptor beta chains from one sample sequenced in a study of T-cell memory formation after mild COVID-19. TCRdb passed the 5' RACE reads through MiXCR, listing each CDR3 protein once. This sample has 180,000 or so distinct CDR3 sequences; around 15% occur once, and the top ten carry more than 2%. Sequenced input: PBMCs or a T cell subset sorted from them (not recorded which). Receptors originate from an adult woman who had mild COVID-19 (a few samples of this study predate the infection). Cell type and time point are not known.

This clonotype was seen a few times. The chain has TRBV12-3 or TRBV12-4 and TRBJ2-1, with a weak D call TRBD2 (6 bases). V was shortened by 5 bases and J by 9 bases, with 14 bases between the two germline ends. This CDR3 contains 13 residues. CDR3: CASSPGLAGEQFF. The CDR3 coding sequence is TGTGCCAGCAGTCCGGGACTGGCGGGTGAGCAGTTCTTC.

Only a few counts were recorded for this clonotype. The J gene is TRBJ1-2, the V gene TRBV18, with a possible D match to TRBD1 (5 bases). Trimming shortened V by 3 bases and J by 1 base, and 9 bases separated the two germline ends. Germline CDR1 and CDR2: KGHSH and LQKENI. CDR3 length equals 14 residues. CDR3: CASSPDMVNYGYTF. As DNA, the CDR3 is TGTGCCAGCTCACCGGACATGGTTAACTATGGCTACACCTTC.

This chain connects TRBV7-2 to TRBJ2-5, with TRBD2 identical over 11 bases. The CDR3 runs 16 residues. CDR1 is SGHTA and CDR2 is FQGNSA in the germline V gene. The ends lost 5 bases at V and 1 base at J; junction bases unmatched: 6. In DNA, the CDR3 is TGTGCCAGCAGCCTACTCGGGACTAGCGGCCAAGAGACCCAGTACTTC. It encodes CASSLLGTSGQETQYF.

This sequence joins TRBV5-5 and TRBJ2-5; a weak D match, TRBD2 (6 bases). The CDR3 totals 15 residues. Between the trimmed V and J ends, which lost 4 bases and 2 bases, there was a span of 15 bases. Looked up from germline, CDR1 is SGHKS and CDR2 is YYEKEE (reference sequence). The CDR3 DNA reads TGTGCCAGCAGCGCCGGAGGGGATCCACAAGAGACCCAGTACTTC. Translation gives CASSAGGDPQETQYF.

In this sample, this clonotype turned up once. The genes are TRBV19 and TRBJ1-5, with D uncertain. The CDR3 totals 10 residues. The germline gives CDR1 LNHDA, CDR2 SQIVND (reference sequence). CDR3: CGCGNQPQHF. CDR3 bases: TGTGGGTGCGGCAATCAGCCCCAGCATTTT.

This clonotype was seen a few times. The gene calls are TRBV5-1 and TRBJ2-3; 7 bases fit TRBD1. From germline, CDR1 is SGHRS and CDR2 YFSETQ. J lost 5 bases, V lost 5 bases, and 14 bases had no gene match. CDR3 length: 16 amino acids. Here the CDR3 reads CASRHGYRGRGDTQYF. The DNA of the CDR3 is TGCGCCAGCAGACATGGATACAGGGGAAGGGGAGATACGCAGTATTTT. Supplemented by reference TRBV5-1 and TRBJ2-3, the full variable domain reads KAGVTQTPRYLIKTRGQQVTLSCSPISGHRSVSWYQQTPGQGLQFLFEYFSETQRNKGNFPGRFSGRQFSNSRSEMNVSTLELGDSALYLCASRHGYRGRGDTQYFGPGTRLTVL.

This clonotype was detected many times. The gene calls are TRBV7-2 and TRBJ2-1; 8 bases map to TRBD2. The CDR3 is 14 amino acids. From germline, CDR1 is SGHTA and CDR2 FQGNSA. Trimming took 3 bases from V and 7 from J; bases not matched to a gene: 5. CDR3 loop: CASSFGTRGNEQFF. CDR3 nucleotide sequence: TGTGCCAGCAGCTTCGGGACTAGAGGGAATGAGCAGTTCTTC.

The chain employs TRBV20-1 and TRBJ1-2; 11 nucleotides agree with TRBD1. V lost 4 bases, J lost 7 bases, and 5 bases stayed unmatched. Germline V gene data show CDR1 as DFQATT and CDR2 as SNEGSKA (reference sequence). CDR3 size: 13 residues. The CDR3 here is CSAKRDRGFGYTF. The CDR3 nucleotides read TGCAGTGCTAAGAGGGACAGGGGGTTTGGCTACACCTTC.

This clonotype has more than one count but fewer than ten. The V and J genes are TRBV6-1 and TRBJ1-2, with D possibly matching TRBD1 (6 bases). The CDR3 consists of 15 residues. Deletions cut 2 bases from V and 2 bases from J, with 12 bases between. Germline values: CDR1 MNHNS, CDR2 SASEGT. CDR3 region: CASSELSGQNYGYTF. The CDR3 DNA is TGTGCCAGCAGTGAACTTTCCGGACAGAACTATGGCTACACCTTC.

The genes are TRBV20-1 and TRBJ2-7, with D unclear. Trimming removed 5 bases at V and 3 bases at J, with 14 bases between. The germline CDR1 and CDR2 sequences are DFQATT and SNEGSKA (reference sequence). This CDR3 has 13 residues. CDR3 amino acids: CSALPQTRYEQYF. DNA of the CDR3: TGCAGTGCTCTCCCGCAGACACGCTACGAGCAGTACTTC.

This clonotype has more than one count but fewer than ten. The chain employs TRBV9 and TRBJ2-3; no definite D call. Germline loops: CDR1 SGDLS, CDR2 YYNGEE. There are 16 residues in the CDR3. Between the trimmed V and J ends, which lost 4 bases and 1 base, there was a span of 16 bases. The CDR3: CASSSSGWAGTDTQYF. CDR3 coding DNA: TGTGCCAGCAGCTCATCCGGATGGGCGGGCACAGATACGCAGTATTTT.

There are a few counts of this clonotype. This rearrangement joins TRBV4-1 to TRBJ2-7, with D maybe TRBD2 (5 bases). The germline V gene encodes CDR1 MGHRA and CDR2 YSYEKL. Between the trimmed V and J ends, which lost 3 bases and 3 bases, there was a span of 12 bases. This CDR3 spans 14 amino acids. CDR3 residues: CASSHPGVRYEQYF. CDR3 in DNA: TGCGCCAGCAGCCACCCCGGGGTACGCTACGAGCAGTACTTC.

J is TRBJ2-2 and V is TRBV12-3 or TRBV12-4; 8 positions agree with TRBD1. V was clipped by 5 bases and J by 7 bases; unmatched bases: 12. The CDR3 length is 16 residues. CDR3 bases: TGTGCCAGCAGTAAATCCAGGGGGCGCGAGGTCGGGGAGCTGTTTTTT. Protein sequence: CASSKSRGREVGELFF.

The V and J genes are TRBV12-3 or TRBV12-4 and TRBJ2-3; 8 nucleotides agree with TRBD2. The ends lost 5 bases at V and 2 bases at J; junction bases unmatched: 12. The length of the CDR3 is 17 residues. The CDR3 sequence: CASSPSTAGAATDTQYF. Here the CDR3 DNA reads TGTGCCAGCAGTCCTTCTACAGCGGGAGCGGCCACAGATACGCAGTATTTT.

In its sample, this clonotype was seen a few times. The chain couples TRBV18 to TRBJ1-5, with D possibly matching TRBD1 (6 bases). CDR1 KGHSH and CDR2 LQKENI come from the germline V gene. The CDR3 length is 17 residues. With 4 bases removed from V and 0 bases from J, the gap between germline ends came to 16 bases. CDR3 DNA: TGTGCCAGCTCACGAATGGCAGGGGACTATAGCAATCAGCCCCAGCATTTT. This encodes CASSRMAGDYSNQPQHF.

V usage is TRBV12-3 or TRBV12-4 and J usage is TRBJ1-1; TRBD1 agrees at 8 bases. Trimming cost V 10 bases and J 11 bases; bases outside gene matches: 18. CDR3 length: 14 amino acids. Here the CDR3 DNA reads TGTGCCACCCGACTCCAGGGGGCGCGGGGGGAGGCTTTCTTT. Amino acid sequence: CATRLQGARGEAFF.

This clonotype was recorded a few times. The rearrangement uses TRBV5-5 and TRBJ1-1; 11 nucleotides agree with TRBD1. The germline V gene encodes CDR1 SGHKS and CDR2 YYEKEE (reference sequence). The CDR3 totals 14 residues. V lost 4 bases and J lost 6; bases outside the gene matches: 5. The CDR3 spells CASSGGQGDSEAFF. DNA of the CDR3: TGTGCCAGCAGCGGGGGACAGGGGGATTCTGAAGCTTTCTTT. Full variable domain (remainder filled in from reference TRBV5-5 and TRBJ1-1): DAGVTQSPTHLIKTRGQQVTLRCSPISGHKSVSWYQQVLGQGPQFIFQYYEKEERGRGNFPDRFSARQFPNYSSELNVNALLLGDSALYLCASSGGQGDSEAFFGQGTRLTVV.

This clonotype appeared many times. This CDR3 reads CATSGKTSGRDEQFF. The CDR3 DNA reads TGTGCCACCAGTGGTAAAACTAGCGGTAGGGATGAGCAGTTCTTC. The genes are TRBV24-1 and TRBJ2-1; 8 nucleotides match TRBD2. Germline V lookup: CDR1 KGHDR, CDR2 SFDVKD. The CDR3 covers 15 residues. J was trimmed by 8 bases and V by 5 bases; bases with no gene match: 10.

The sample holds one count of this clonotype. The chain joins TRBV7-7 to TRBJ1-3; D is unresolved. The CDR3 runs to 13 residues. Germline V gives CDR1 SSHAT, CDR2 FNYEAQ (reference sequence). Trimming removed 1 base at V and 2 bases at J, with 3 bases between. The CDR3 region has the DNA TGTGCCAGCAGCTTAGAGACTGGAAACACCATATATTTT. Translated: CASSLETGNTIYF.

The chain links TRBV5-5 to TRBJ2-7, with 7 bases aligning to TRBD1. Germline CDR1 and CDR2: SGHKS and YYEKEE (reference sequence). The CDR3 spans 15 residues. V lost 3 bases and J lost 2; bases outside the gene matches: 8. CDR3 loop: CASSSLTGPTYEQYF. The DNA of the CDR3 is TGTGCCAGCAGCTCTCTGACAGGGCCCACCTACGAGCAGTACTTC.

This clonotype was seen more than once but under ten times. This chain joins TRBV5-1 and TRBJ2-7; D gene ambiguous. Germline-derived CDR1 and CDR2 are SGHRS and YFSETQ. This CDR3 has 14 residues. Trimming removed 4 bases from V and 2 bases from J, with 13 bases in between. The CDR3 nucleotides read TGCGCCAGCAGCCCGGCAGGACCACCCTACGAGCAGTACTTC. It specifies CASSPAGPPYEQYF.

There are many counts of this clonotype. The chain recombines TRBV3-1 with TRBJ2-1; a weak D match, TRBD1 (6 bases). Germline V CDR1 and CDR2: LGHDT, YNNKEL (reference sequence). CDR3 length: 12 residues. V was shortened by 4 bases and J by 8 bases, with 9 bases between the two germline ends. The CDR3 coding sequence is TGTGCCAGCAGCCCACAGGGATATGAGCAGTTCTTC. This encodes CASSPQGYEQFF.

The rearrangement links TRBV6-5 to TRBJ1-2; 8 bases fit TRBD1. The V segment lost 2 bases and the J segment 8 bases; nucleotides outside the gene matches: 13. Germline V gene lookup returns CDR1 MNHEY and CDR2 SVGAGI. The CDR3 is 16 residues long. As DNA, the CDR3 is TGTGCCAGCAGTTACACGGGACAGGCGGCCAAGGGGGGCTACACCTTC. This translates into CASSYTGQAAKGGYTF.

This clonotype was recorded a few times. The rearrangement uses TRBV5-1 and TRBJ1-2, with 8 bases lining up with TRBD1. The CDR3 has 16 residues. V gave up 3 bases and J gave up 2 bases; unmatched junction bases: 9. Germline V gene sequence: CDR1 SGHRS, CDR2 YFSETQ. The DNA of the CDR3 is TGCGCCAGCAGCTGGGACCCCGGGACAGGCAACTATGGCTACACCTTC. As protein: CASSWDPGTGNYGYTF.

This chain joins TRBV24-1 and TRBJ2-3; D might be TRBD1 (5 bases). The V gene's germline CDR1 is KGHDR and CDR2 SFDVKD. The CDR3 is 14 amino acids. V was shortened by 3 bases and J by 6 bases, with 12 bases between the two germline ends. CDR3: CATSDTRTPDTQYF. CDR3 coding DNA: TGTGCCACCAGTGATACCCGGACACCGGATACGCAGTATTTT.

The gene calls are TRBV29-1 and TRBJ2-5; TRBD2 matches at 8 bases. V was pared by 4 bases and J by 4 bases, with 5 bases of the junction left unmatched. The CDR3 runs 13 residues. The germline V gene encodes CDR1 SQVTM and CDR2 ANQGSEA. The CDR3 DNA follows: TGCAGCGTTGGTAGCGGGGAGGGAGAGACCCAGTACTTC. This translates into CSVGSGEGETQYF. Full variable domain (missing parts from reference TRBV29-1 and TRBJ2-5): SAVISQKPSRDICQRGTSLTIQCQVDSQVTMMFWYRQQPGQSLTLIATANQGSEATYESGFVIDKFPISRPNLTFSTLTVSNMSPEDSSIYLCSVGSGEGETQYFGPGTRLLVL.